Listed below are T cell receptor beta chains from one sample, sequenced in a study of blood T cell repertoires in COVID-19. TCRdb's copy holds only in-frame clones and misses some; the assay was immunoSEQ multiplex PCR. The sample carries hundreds of thousands of clones, around 82% recorded once. Sequencing was performed on PBMCs or T cells enriched from blood (not recorded which). The receptors here all came from a man aged 25 to 40 with acute COVID-19. Each CDR3 is given without its conserved first and last residue. Each record gives: CDR3 protein, V gene, clone size, J gene. Clone size is stated in some rows and not others, as once, few, many or a class when expanded.

ASSWDFTDTQY | TRBV5-6 | . | TRBJ2-3
ASSPRQGDYSPLH | TRBV18 | . | TRBJ1-6
ASSLPGGGQPQH | TRBV11-2 | . | TRBJ1-5
AISESEGSSGANVLT | TRBV10-3 | . | TRBJ2-6
SVRSTDTQY | TRBV29-1 | few | TRBJ2-3
ASSRQGADGYT | TRBV27 | . | TRBJ1-2
ASSRQGLQETQY | TRBV5-5 | . | TRBJ2-5
AALPGTGGEKLF | TRBV10-3 | . | TRBJ1-4
ASSSHYGYT | TRBV19 | . | TRBJ1-2
ASTGTVSTEAF | TRBV5-1 | . | TRBJ1-1
ASSLDLLIVDPLH | TRBV5-5 | . | TRBJ1-6
ASSRDINYGYT | TRBV6-5 | . | TRBJ1-2
ASTFSNQPQH | TRBV28 | . | TRBJ1-5
ASSPGTSGGYEQY | TRBV4-1 | few | TRBJ2-7
ASSYTDLWTGGETQY | TRBV5-1 | . | TRBJ2-5
ASSLGQGTISNQPQH | TRBV11-2 | . | TRBJ1-5
ASSSRTGKGEQY | TRBV5-6 | many | TRBJ2-7
ASSDSKRTGIMRKLF | TRBV6-4 | few | TRBJ1-4
ASSQTASGLTDTQY | TRBV4-2 | few | TRBJ2-3
ASNPGIPYEQY | TRBV6-5 | . | TRBJ2-7
ASSQGLAGGPSTDTQY | TRBV4-2 | . | TRBJ2-3
ASSLGSMNTEAF | TRBV28 | . | TRBJ1-1
ASSSSTPQAFTSPLH | TRBV27 | . | TRBJ1-6
ASSFSQGAGEKLF | TRBV5-1 | . | TRBJ1-4
ASTARPGQGGEQY | TRBV5-1 | . | TRBJ2-7
AWRHRETQY | TRBV30 | . | TRBJ2-5
ASSPTGGNYGYT | TRBV9 | . | TRBJ1-2
ASKGQRNTEAF | TRBV2 | . | TRBJ1-1
ASSDRALWHHQPQH | TRBV3-1/TRBV3-2 | . | TRBJ1-5
ASQPARDRVAEQY | TRBV5-4 | . | TRBJ2-7
ASSYRGGRNVGELF | TRBV6-5 | . | TRBJ2-2
ASSLSGTGVTEAF | TRBV5-1 | . | TRBJ1-1
ASATGDQETQY | TRBV6-4 | . | TRBJ2-5
ASSQVYEQF | TRBV3-1/TRBV3-2 | . | TRBJ2-1
ASSVVSGGAPGELF | TRBV9 | . | TRBJ2-2
ASSLRWRQEGTEAF | TRBV7-9 | . | TRBJ1-1
ASSDRQGSWGYT | TRBV25-1 | . | TRBJ1-2
ASQGAQTEAF | TRBV25-1 | . | TRBJ1-1
ASRPAGVRGETQY | TRBV27 | . | TRBJ2-5
ASNRDRVQPQH | TRBV19 | . | TRBJ1-5
AIRVGGGTEAF | TRBV10-3 | . | TRBJ1-1
ASSLTGQNYGYT | TRBV5-4 | . | TRBJ1-2
ASSVAGTGVNEKLF | TRBV28 | . | TRBJ1-4
ASSTRLRGLVSEQF | TRBV11-3 | . | TRBJ2-1
ASSLYTYNEQF | TRBV7-9 | . | TRBJ2-1